This T cell receptor (beta chain) stems from a study of response to subunit inactivated influenza vaccine. As for this clonotype: Its specificity is not known.

Points from the study as a whole: Researchers suggested that each seasonal influenza vaccination recruits few new T cells.

TCRdb ran MiXCR on the RT-PCR reads and lists one entry per CDR3 protein. In the table there are approximately 170,000 distinct CDR3 sequences, approximately 14% of which are singletons. Germline V lookup: CDR1 MNHEY, CDR2 SVGEGT. After removal of 0 bases from V and 1 base from J, the junction contained 4 bases not matched to a gene. The CDR3 length is 16 residues. This rearrangement joins TRBV6-2 or TRBV6-3 to TRBJ2-7, with 9 bases aligning to TRBD2. The sequence was obtained from a man aged 50-60 years who received an inactivated influenza vaccine. The starting material was CD8+ T cells sorted from PBMCs, obtained 5 to 6 days after vaccination. In DNA form, the CDR3 reads TGTGCCAGCAGTTACTCGAGGCTAGCGGGATCCTACGAGCAGTACTTC. Translating gives CASSYSRLAGSYEQYF.